The 12 T cell receptor beta chains given below trace back to one sample, sequenced in a study of T cells in localized non-small cell lung cancer. Clones were sequenced by immunoSEQ multiplex PCR, and TCRdb holds only the in-frame ones, with some missing. The sample shows about 78,000 clones, 84% of them seen only once. The material sequenced was peripheral blood, taken before any cancer treatment. The source is a man aged 40 to 69 with stage I lung adenocarcinoma.

This chain links TRBV5-1 with TRBJ2-7, with 11 bases aligning to TRBD2. Germline V lookup: CDR1 SGHRS, CDR2 YFSETQ. Trimming at V came to 3 bases and at J to 3 bases, leaving 2 bases not matched to a gene. This CDR3 spans 14 amino acids. CDR3 nucleotides: TGCGCCAGCAGCTATGGGACTAGCGGCTACGAGCAGTACTTC. Its protein is CASSYGTSGYEQYF.

V is TRBV7-9 and J is TRBJ2-7; 8 bases agree with TRBD2. The CDR3 loop spans 14 amino acids. The V gene's germline CDR1 is SEHNR and CDR2 FQNEAQ (reference sequence). V lost 5 bases and J lost 4; bases outside the gene matches: 7. The CDR3 reads CASSPGTGGYEQYF. CDR3 in DNA: TGTGCCAGCAGCCCGGGGACGGGAGGGTACGAGCAGTACTTC.

The chain couples TRBV25-1 to TRBJ2-7; possible D gene TRBD2, 5 bases. V gave up 3 bases and J gave up 3 bases, with 18 bases separating them. The CDR3 runs 16 residues. Germline CDR1 and CDR2: MGHDK and SYGVNS. CDR3 in amino acids: CASSDPGGGSYYEQYF. In nucleotides, the CDR3 is TGTGCCAGCAGTGACCCAGGAGGCGGCTCTTACTACGAGCAGTACTTC.

CDR3 in amino acids: CASSFRTSGQETQYF. DNA of the CDR3: TGCGCCAGCAGCTTCCGGACTAGCGGACAAGAGACCCAGTACTTC. The rearrangement joins TRBV5-1 to TRBJ2-5; 10 nucleotides align to TRBD2. V shed 2 bases and J 2 bases; nucleotides not matched to a gene: 3. Per germline, CDR1 SGHRS and CDR2 YFSETQ. CDR3 length: 15 amino acids. Looking up the rest from reference TRBV5-1 and TRBJ2-5 gives the full variable domain: KAGVTQTPRYLIKTRGQQVTLSCSPISGHRSVSWYQQTPGQGLQFLFEYFSETQRNKGNFPGRFSGRQFSNSRSEMNVSTLELGDSALYLCASSFRTSGQETQYFGPGTRLLVL.

The V call is TRBV13, the J call TRBJ1-1; perhaps TRBD1 as D (5 bases). V lost 6 bases to trimming and J lost 0 bases, with 20 bases between them. Germline CDR1 reads PRHDT; CDR2 reads FYEKMQ (reference sequence). The CDR3 totals 17 residues. Written as DNA, the CDR3 is TGTGCCAGCAGAGTCCGGGACCCACGGATTATGAACACTGAAGCTTTCTTT. Residues: CASRVRDPRIMNTEAFF. Full variable domain (missing parts from reference TRBV13 and TRBJ1-1): AAGVIQSPRHLIKEKRETATLKCYPIPRHDTVYWYQQGPGQDPQFLISFYEKMQSDKGSIPDRFSAQQFSDYHSELNMSSLELGDSALYFCASRVRDPRIMNTEAFFGQGTRLTVV.

This clone was observed a single time. The V and J genes are TRBV19 and TRBJ1-2; no definite D call. Deletions cut 4 bases from V and 1 base from J, with 10 bases between. The CDR3 length is 14 residues. Per germline, CDR1 LNHDA and CDR2 SQIVND (reference sequence). CDR3: CASSTQRNNYGYTF. CDR3 nucleotides: TGTGCCAGTAGTACCCAGAGGAATAACTATGGCTACACCTTC. The entire variable domain, with the rest obtained from reference TRBV19 and TRBJ1-2, is as follows: DGGITQSPKYLFRKEGQNVTLSCEQNLNHDAMYWYRQDPGQGLRLIYYSQIVNDFQKGDIAEGYSVSREKKESFPLTVTSAQKNPTAFYLCASSTQRNNYGYTFGSGTRLTVV.

The table lists this clone with a count of one. The gene calls are TRBV4-2 and TRBJ2-5, with 9 bases lining up with TRBD1. Germline CDR1 is LGHNA and CDR2 is YNFKEQ. The CDR3 length is 16 residues. The trim removed 4 bases at V and 1 base at J, leaving 7 bases unmatched. This CDR3 is CASSPGDRVGQETQYF. The DNA of the CDR3 is TGTGCCAGCAGCCCTGGGGACAGGGTTGGCCAAGAGACCCAGTACTTC.

This clone has a single count. The chain is built from TRBV28 and TRBJ2-5, with 8 nucleotides matching TRBD1. With V trimmed by 6 bases and J by 4 bases, 7 bases remained unmatched. Germline V gene lookup returns CDR1 MDHEN and CDR2 SYDVKM. This CDR3 has 14 amino acids. Here the CDR3 reads CASRHTGGTETQYF. CDR3 in DNA: TGTGCCAGCAGACATACAGGGGGAACAGAGACCCAGTACTTC.

In regard to this clone: The same CDR3 arises from other DNA sequences in this sample as well. The chain joins TRBV7-9 to TRBJ2-3; D ambiguous. The germline V and J ends were trimmed by 8 bases and 0 bases, with 6 bases remaining between them. The germline V gene encodes CDR1 SEHNR and CDR2 FQNEAQ (reference sequence). The CDR3 runs 12 residues. CDR3 sequence reads: CASGRSTDTQYF. CDR3 bases: TGTGCCAGCGGCCGTAGCACAGATACGCAGTATTTT.

The chain has TRBV7-8 and TRBJ2-2; 7 nucleotides agree with TRBD1. Germline V gene sequence: CDR1 SGHVS, CDR2 FQNEAQ. V was clipped by 3 bases and J by 4 bases; unmatched bases: 5. The CDR3 totals 15 residues. The CDR3 spells CASSFRDRSTGELFF. The CDR3, as DNA: TGTGCCAGCAGCTTTAGGGACAGAAGCACCGGGGAGCTGTTTTTT. The variable domain in full, with the rest retrieved from reference TRBV7-8 and TRBJ2-2, is GAGVSQSPRYKVAKRGQDVALRCDPISGHVSLFWYQQALGQGPEFLTYFQNEAQLDKSGLPSDRFFAERPEGSVSTLKIQRTQQEDSAVYLCASSFRDRSTGELFFGEGSRLTVL.

This clone was recorded only once. The V and J genes are TRBV11-2 and TRBJ1-1, with TRBD1 matching over 12 bases. V lost 5 bases to trimming and J lost 6 bases; unmatched junction nucleotides: 13. Looked up from germline, CDR1 is SGHAT and CDR2 is FQNNGV. The CDR3 consists of 17 residues. The CDR3 reads CASSHTRDRGPEAEAFF. CDR3 nucleotides: TGTGCCAGCAGCCACACCCGGGACAGGGGGCCGGAGGCTGAAGCTTTCTTT.

This clone was seen once. The rearrangement links TRBV28 to TRBJ1-2; D ambiguous. CDR1 MDHEN and CDR2 SYDVKM come from the germline V gene. V lost 3 bases to trimming and J lost 5 bases, with 7 bases between them. This CDR3 is built from 12 residues. CDR3 protein: CASSFGQYGYTF. The DNA for the CDR3 is TGTGCCAGCAGTTTCGGTCAGTATGGCTACACCTTC.